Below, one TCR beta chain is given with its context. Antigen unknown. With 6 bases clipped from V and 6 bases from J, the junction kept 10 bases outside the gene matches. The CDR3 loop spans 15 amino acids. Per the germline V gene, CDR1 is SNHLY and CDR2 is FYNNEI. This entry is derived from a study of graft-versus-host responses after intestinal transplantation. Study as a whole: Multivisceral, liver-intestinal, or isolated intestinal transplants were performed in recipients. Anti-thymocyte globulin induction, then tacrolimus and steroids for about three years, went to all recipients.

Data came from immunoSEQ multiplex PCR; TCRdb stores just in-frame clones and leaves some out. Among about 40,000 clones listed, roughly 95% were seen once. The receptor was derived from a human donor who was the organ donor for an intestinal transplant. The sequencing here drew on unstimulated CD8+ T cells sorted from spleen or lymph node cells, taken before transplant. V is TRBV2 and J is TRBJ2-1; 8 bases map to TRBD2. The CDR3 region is CASRGYAGGSNEQFF. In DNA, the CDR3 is TGTGCCAGCAGGGGCTATGCGGGGGGATCCAATGAGCAGTTCTTC.